This is a list of T cell receptor beta chains from one sample in a study of T cells in Graves' hyperthyroidism and ophthalmopathy. Via MiXCR, TCRdb re-called the multiplex PCR reads, giving one row per CDR3 protein. Here the sample spans approximately 320,000 distinct CDR3 sequences, about 15% being singletons. Sequencing was performed on blood. These receptors were collected from a man aged 25-45 years with Graves' hyperthyroidism. CDR3s include the opening cysteine and the closing phenylalanine or tryptophan. The D gene is left open where the match is weak. The size field is filled for only some rows; it gives once, few, many or a size class.

V gene	clone size	J gene	D gene	CDR3 protein	CDR3 DNA
TRBV24-1	NA	TRBJ2-1	TRBD2	CATSDRGLAGANEQFF	TGTGCCACCAGTGATCGTGGACTAGCGGGAGCCAATGAGCAGTTCTTC
TRBV30	few	TRBJ1-5	TRBD1	CAWSQGGAIQPQHF	TGTGCCTGGAGCCAGGGGGGGGCTATTCAGCCCCAGCATTTT
TRBV20-1	many	TRBJ2-5	TRBD1	CSASDNRGSVETQYF	TGCAGTGCTAGTGACAACAGGGGGTCCGTAGAGACCCAGTACTTC
TRBV6-1	many	TRBJ2-5	NA	CASLGPEETQYF	TGTGCCAGCCTTGGGCCTGAAGAGACCCAGTACTTC
TRBV12-3/TRBV12-4	many	TRBJ2-7	NA	CASSSYYEQYF	TGTGCCAGCAGCTCCTACTACGAGCAGTACTTC
TRBV11-3	few	TRBJ2-1	NA	CASSSLEVDEQFF	TGTGCCAGCAGCTCCCTAGAGGTCGATGAGCAGTTCTTC
TRBV3-1	many	TRBJ2-7	NA	CASSQGYHGSYEQYF	TGTGCCAGCAGCCAAGGATACCACGGGTCCTACGAGCAGTACTTC
TRBV7-8	few	TRBJ2-2	TRBD1	CASTYRGRGTGELFF	TGTGCCAGCACGTACAGGGGGCGCGGGACCGGGGAGCTGTTTTTT
TRBV10-1	many	TRBJ2-1	NA	CATAYGRGVEQFF	TGCGCCACTGCATACGGGAGAGGCGTCGAGCAGTTCTTC
TRBV12-3/TRBV12-4	many	TRBJ1-1	NA	CASKGSRNTEAFF	TGTGCCAGCAAGGGGAGCCGGAACACTGAAGCTTTCTTT
TRBV7-3	few	TRBJ2-6	TRBD1	CASSLNRDSGNVLTF	TGTGCCAGCAGCTTAAACAGGGACAGCGGCAACGTCCTGACTTTC
TRBV5-5	NA	TRBJ1-5	NA	CASSLRANWDPNQPQHF	TGTGCCAGCAGCCTAAGAGCTAATTGGGATCCTAATCAGCCCCAGCATTTT
TRBV2	many	TRBJ1-4	NA	CASSEAGGRNEKLFF	TGTGCCAGCAGTGAAGCGGGTGGCCGGAATGAAAAACTGTTTTTT
TRBV10-3	NA	TRBJ1-3	NA	CAISDEGNTIYF	TGTGCCATCAGTGACGAGGGAAACACCATATATTTT
TRBV11-2	many	TRBJ2-1	TRBD2	CASSFGRNWEGSYNEQFF	TGTGCCAGCAGCTTCGGTCGGAATTGGGAGGGTTCCTACAATGAGCAGTTCTTC
TRBV7-9	NA	TRBJ2-1	TRBD2	CASSLRSGVYNEQFF	TGTGCCAGCAGCTTACGTAGCGGGGTATACAATGAGCAGTTCTTC
TRBV18	many	TRBJ2-7	NA	CASSPPVPSSYEQYF	TGTGCCAGCTCACCACCAGTGCCCAGCTCCTACGAGCAGTACTTC
TRBV12-3/TRBV12-4	many	TRBJ1-2	TRBD1	CASSWDGTGLYGYTF	TGTGCCAGCAGTTGGGACGGGACAGGGCTCTATGGCTACACCTTC